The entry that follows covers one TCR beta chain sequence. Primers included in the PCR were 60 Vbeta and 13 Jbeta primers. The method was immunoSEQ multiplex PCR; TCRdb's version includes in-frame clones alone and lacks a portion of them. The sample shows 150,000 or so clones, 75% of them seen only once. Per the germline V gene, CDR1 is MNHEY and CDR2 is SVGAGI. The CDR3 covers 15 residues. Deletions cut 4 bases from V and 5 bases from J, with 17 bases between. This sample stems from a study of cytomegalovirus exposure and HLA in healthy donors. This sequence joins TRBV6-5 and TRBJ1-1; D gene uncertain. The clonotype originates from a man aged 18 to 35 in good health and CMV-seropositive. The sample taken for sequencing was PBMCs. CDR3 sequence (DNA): TGTGCCAGCAGTTCCGCCGGCGGGGTATGGACTGAAGCTTTCTTT. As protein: CASSSAGGVWTEAFF.